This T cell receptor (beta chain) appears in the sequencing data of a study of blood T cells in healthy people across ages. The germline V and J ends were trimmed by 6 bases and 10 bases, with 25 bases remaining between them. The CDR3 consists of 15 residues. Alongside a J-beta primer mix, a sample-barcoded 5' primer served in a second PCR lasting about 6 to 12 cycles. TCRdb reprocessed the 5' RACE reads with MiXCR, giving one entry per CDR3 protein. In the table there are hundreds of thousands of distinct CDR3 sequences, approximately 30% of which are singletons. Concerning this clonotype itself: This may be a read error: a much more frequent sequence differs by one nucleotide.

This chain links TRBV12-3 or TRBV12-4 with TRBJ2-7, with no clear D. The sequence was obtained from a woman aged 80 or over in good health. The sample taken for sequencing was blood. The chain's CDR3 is CASSPWAGSGETQYF. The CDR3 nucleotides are TGTGCCAGCAGCCCCTGGGCCGGTTCGGGTGAAACCCAGTACTTC.